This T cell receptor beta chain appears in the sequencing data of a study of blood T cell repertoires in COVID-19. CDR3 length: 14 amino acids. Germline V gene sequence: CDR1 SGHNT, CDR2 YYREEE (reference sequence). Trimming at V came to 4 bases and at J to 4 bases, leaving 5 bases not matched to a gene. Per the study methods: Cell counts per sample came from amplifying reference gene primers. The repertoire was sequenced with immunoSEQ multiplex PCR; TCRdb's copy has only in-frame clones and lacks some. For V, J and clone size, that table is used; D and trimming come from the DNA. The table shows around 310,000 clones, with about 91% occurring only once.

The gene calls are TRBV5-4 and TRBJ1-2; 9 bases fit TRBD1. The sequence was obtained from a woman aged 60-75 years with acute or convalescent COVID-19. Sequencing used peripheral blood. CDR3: CASSQVDRGYGYTF. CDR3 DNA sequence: TGTGCCAGCAGCCAAGTGGACAGGGGCTATGGCTACACCTTC.